A selection of T cell receptor beta chains follows, all from one sample in a study of shared clonotypes between healthy human individuals. Profiled with immunoSEQ multiplex PCR; TCRdb holds only in-frame clones, not every one. The table has fewer than 3 million clones, 80% to 95% seen once. What was sequenced was naive CD4+ T cells from PBMCs. The source of these receptors is a man between 18 and 35 years old in good health. Some clones in this sample may be carry-over from other donors' samples. CDR3s include the opening cysteine and the closing phenylalanine or tryptophan. The D gene is left open where the match is weak.

V gene	J gene	D gene	CDR3 DNA	CDR3 protein
TRBV27	TRBJ2-2	-	TGTGCCAGCAGATATAGGGTTGGGGGAAACACCGGGGAGCTGTTTTTT	CASRYRVGGNTGELFF
TRBV11-2	TRBJ2-5	-	TGTGCCAGCAGCGCCGGCAGGGAGACCCAGTACTTC	CASSAGRETQYF
TRBV29-1	TRBJ1-1	-	TGCAGCGTTGTATTGCGCACTCGGAGCGCTGAAGCTTTCTTT	CSVVLRTRSAEAFF
TRBV29-1	TRBJ2-1	TRBD2	TGCAGCGTCCTCCTGGCGGGAGATTACAATGAGCAGTTCTTC	CSVLLAGDYNEQFF
TRBV10-3	TRBJ1-3	TRBD1	TGTGCCATCAGTGAGTCGACGGGACAGGGGGCGCGTTATTTT	CAISESTGQGARYF
TRBV5-1	TRBJ1-1	-	TGCGCCAGCAGCACCGGACAGCTTAGGACCACTGAAGCTTTCTTT	CASSTGQLRTTEAFF
TRBV9	TRBJ2-3	TRBD1	TGTGCCAGCAGCGGCGGGACAGGAGGTCATACGCAGTATTTT	CASSGGTGGHTQYF
TRBV2	TRBJ2-3	TRBD2	TGTGCCAGCAGTGAAGGACTAGCGGTATTCACAGATACGCAGTATTTT	CASSEGLAVFTDTQYF
TRBV21-1	TRBJ2-7	-	TGTGCCAGCAGCGGGAGCCCTACTACGTGGGAGCAGTACTTC	CASSGSPTTWEQYF
TRBV7-2	TRBJ2-2	-	TGTGCCAGCAGCCGCCCTTCGGCAGGGCCAGGGGAGCTGTTTTTT	CASSRPSAGPGELFF
TRBV28	TRBJ2-4	TRBD1	TGTGCCAGCAGTGCTACCGGGACAGGAGGAAACATTCAGTACTTC	CASSATGTGGNIQYF
TRBV4-1	TRBJ2-7	-	TGCGCCAGCAGCCCCCAGTGGGCTAGCTCCTACGAGCAGTACTTC	CASSPQWASSYEQYF
TRBV5-1	TRBJ2-3	-	TGCGCCAGCAGCACTGCTCCCATAAGCACAGATACGCAGTATTTT	CASSTAPISTDTQYF